These 10 T cell receptor beta chains came from one sample sequenced in a study of T cells after yellow fever vaccination. TCRdb called the 5' RACE reads again in MiXCR, with one record for every CDR3 protein. This sample has about 510,000 distinct CDR3 sequences, with just over 20% found just once. Sequencing was performed on PBMCs, taken 21 days after the first yellow fever vaccination. The receptors shown here come from a man between 18 and 29 years old who received the YFV17D yellow fever vaccine.

The CDR3 coding sequence is TGCGCCAGCAGCCCCTGGGGAGGGGGTATCGACAATCAGCCCCAGCATTTT. It is translated as CASSPWGGGIDNQPQHF. The rearrangement joins TRBV5-1 to TRBJ1-5, with D possibly being TRBD1 (6 bases). CDR1 is SGHRS and CDR2 is YFSETQ in the germline V gene. CDR3 length equals 17 residues. Trimming cost V 4 bases and J 3 bases, with 20 bases left between them.

This CDR3 reads CASSRQGAIGELFF. Written as DNA, the CDR3 is TGTGCCAGCAGCCGACAGGGGGCTATCGGGGAGCTGTTTTTT. This rearrangement joins TRBV27 to TRBJ2-2, with 10 bases matching TRBD1. V trimming: 6 bases; J trimming: 7 bases; junction bases outside the gene matches: 5. The CDR3 totals 14 residues. Germline loops: CDR1 MNHEY, CDR2 SMNVEV (reference sequence).

This clonotype was counted between two and nine times. The chain has TRBV7-2 and TRBJ2-7; D may be TRBD1 or TRBD2 (5 bases each). The V gene lost 5 bases and the J gene lost 4 bases, with 15 bases spanning the gap. The germline gives CDR1 SGHTA, CDR2 FQGNSA. The CDR3 loop spans 14 amino acids. Written as DNA, the CDR3 is TGTGCCAGCAGCACCTCCGGGACCCCTTACGAGCAGTACTTC. Amino acid sequence: CASSTSGTPYEQYF.

This clonotype showed up just a few times. The chain combines TRBV29-1 with TRBJ2-1; a weak D match, TRBD2 (6 bases). The CDR3 is 14 amino acids. Germline V gene lookup returns CDR1 SQVTM and CDR2 ANQGSEA. V dropped 6 bases and J dropped 2 bases, with 14 bases sitting between them. CDR3 in amino acids: CSVVRGTAYNEQFF. CDR3 in DNA: TGCAGCGTAGTCCGCGGGACTGCCTACAATGAGCAGTTCTTC.

The rearrangement uses TRBV19 and TRBJ2-1, with D possibly being TRBD2 (7 bases). Germline V gene lookup returns CDR1 LNHDA and CDR2 SQIVND (reference sequence). Trimming stripped 5 bases from V and 3 bases from J, with 17 bases between. The CDR3 has 16 amino acids. The CDR3 DNA reads as TGTGCCAGTAGTCGCTCCGGGGGGCGGTTCTACAATGAGCAGTTCTTC. Its protein is CASSRSGGRFYNEQFF.

The chain has TRBV12-3 or TRBV12-4 and TRBJ1-1; 9 bases match TRBD1. This CDR3 contains 14 residues. V lost 3 bases to trimming and J lost 5 bases; unmatched junction nucleotides: 4. CDR3: CASSFYRGQTEAFF. CDR3 bases: TGTGCCAGCAGTTTCTACAGGGGGCAGACTGAAGCTTTCTTT.

This clonotype was seen just once. The chain joins TRBV19 to TRBJ1-5; D unclear. This CDR3 has 14 residues. Germline V lookup: CDR1 LNHDA, CDR2 SQIVND (reference sequence). The V gene lost 1 base and the J gene lost 5 bases, with 9 bases spanning the gap. CDR3 sequence reads: CASSIAGPDQPQHF. The CDR3 DNA reads TGTGCCAGTAGTATAGCCGGGCCCGATCAGCCCCAGCATTTT.

The chain has TRBV27 and TRBJ2-7; TRBD1 aligns across 9 bases. Germline CDR1 is MNHEY and CDR2 is SMNVEV (reference sequence). V gave up 6 bases and J gave up 4 bases; unmatched junction bases: 10. CDR3 length equals 15 residues. Here the CDR3 DNA reads TGTGCCAGCAGCCGCTCTTTGGGACAGGGTTACGAGCAGTACTTC. It specifies CASSRSLGQGYEQYF.

This clonotype was recorded a few times. This chain joins TRBV29-1 and TRBJ2-3, with 11 bases fitting TRBD2. The CDR3 has 15 amino acids. The J segment lost 5 bases and the V segment lost 7 bases, leaving 11 bases of the junction unmatched. The germline V gene encodes CDR1 SQVTM and CDR2 ANQGSEA. The CDR3 loop is CSAQETSGAKDTQYF. In DNA, the CDR3 is TGCAGCGCGCAAGAGACTAGCGGGGCGAAAGATACGCAGTATTTT.

The gene calls are TRBV4-2 and TRBJ2-2; D not certain. Trimming took off 4 bases at V and 6 bases at J, with 12 bases between the two ends. The V gene's germline CDR1 is LGHNA and CDR2 YNFKEQ. The CDR3 length is 14 residues. The CDR3, as DNA: TGTGCCAGCAGCCCCCGTTTCCAATCCGGGGAGCTGTTTTTT. Translating gives CASSPRFQSGELFF.